This TCR beta chain came from a study of T cells in Graves' hyperthyroidism and ophthalmopathy. About the research overall: Any treatment followed the collection of peripheral blood at initial diagnosis.

PBMCs stemmed from less than 13 ml fresh peripheral blood. Amplification of TCR beta CDR3 regions was performed using RNA transcripts as template. Carried out on the TCR CDR3, a first-round RT-PCR used the HTBI primer set. Using its own MiXCR run on the multiplex PCR reads, TCRdb lists one record per CDR3 protein. The table shows approximately 530,000 distinct CDR3 sequences, with about a sixth occurring only once. CDR1 is MGHDK, CDR2 SYGVNS, per germline. V lost 6 bases to trimming and J lost 3 bases, with 14 bases between them. This CDR3 is 14 amino acids long. Sequencing was carried out using blood. The origin of this receptor is a woman between 18 and 29 years old with Graves' hyperthyroidism. This chain joins TRBV25-1 and TRBJ1-1, with D unclear. The chain's CDR3 is CASSETGGDTEAFF. The CDR3 nucleotides are TGTGCCAGCAGCGAGACCGGTGGGGACACTGAAGCTTTCTTT.